The source of this T cell receptor beta chain is a study of blood T cell repertoires in COVID-19. How the authors handled the data: The authors estimated nucleated cell counts from reference gene primer amplification. The method was immunoSEQ multiplex PCR; TCRdb's version includes in-frame clones alone and lacks a portion of them. The D gene and trimming were derived from the DNA, and the V and J assignments and clone size from that table. The sample carries about 220,000 clones, around 86% recorded once. The germline gives CDR1 SGHKS, CDR2 YYEKEE (reference sequence). Trimming left V 4 bases short and J 0 bases short, with 11 bases between. This CDR3 comprises 15 residues.

The sample was peripheral blood. The clonotype was recovered from a woman in her 70s with COVID-19, enrolled during active disease. V usage is TRBV5-5 and J usage is TRBJ1-3; the D is unclear. The chain's CDR3 is CASSTQASSGNTIYF. CDR3 nucleotide sequence: TGTGCCAGCAGCACTCAGGCCAGCTCTGGAAACACCATATATTTT.